This is a list of T cell receptor beta chains from one sample in a study of Ad26.COV2.S vaccination and SARS-CoV-2 variants. The repertoire was sequenced with immunoSEQ multiplex PCR; TCRdb's copy has only in-frame clones and lacks some. Counted here are roughly 420,000 clones, approximately 90% occurring once; the ten biggest clones make up about 3.6%. Material: peripheral blood, obtained in a trial of Ad26.COV2.S vaccine versus placebo. The receptors derive from a person between 18 and 65 years old who received the Ad26.COV2.S COVID-19 vaccine or a placebo. CDR3s include the opening cysteine and the closing phenylalanine or tryptophan. Each record gives: D gene, V gene, J gene, clone size, CDR3 DNA, CDR3 protein. D genes are given only for firm matches. Clone size is stated in some rows and not others, as once, few, many or a class when expanded.

.,TRBV19,TRBJ2-2,once,TGTGCCAGTAATACGGTCCCCACCGGGGAGCTGTTTTTT,CASNTVPTGELFF
TRBD1,TRBV27,TRBJ2-2,few,TGTGCCAGCAGCCGCAGGGGGCTTGCCGGGGAGCTGTTTTTT,CASSRRGLAGELFF
TRBD2,TRBV2,TRBJ2-3,.,TGTGCCAGCAGTGACGGGGGGGCGGACACAGATACGCAGTATTTT,CASSDGGADTDTQYF
.,TRBV3-1/TRBV3-2,TRBJ2-1,.,TGTGCCAGCACAGGGACAAGCTCCTACAATGAGCAGTTCTTC,CASTGTSSYNEQFF
TRBD2,TRBV5-1,TRBJ2-3,.,TGCGCCAGCAGCCGTGGGACTACCACGCGCACAGATACGCAGTATTTT,CASSRGTTTRTDTQYF
.,TRBV6-1,TRBJ2-7,.,TGTGCCAGCAGTGAATTGGGGCCTACCTCCTACGAGCAGTACTTC,CASSELGPTSYEQYF
.,TRBV5-4,TRBJ2-1,.,TGTGCCAGCAGTCGGCGGGACAGACCGCACAATGAGCAGTTCTTC,CASSRRDRPHNEQFF
TRBD1,TRBV19,TRBJ1-1,few,TGTGCCAGTAGGCAAAACAGGGGGACTGAAGCTTTCTTT,CASRQNRGTEAFF
.,TRBV7-9,TRBJ2-7,.,TGTGCCAGCAGCTTAATCACGTCGTTGCAGGGGCAGTACTTC,CASSLITSLQGQYF
.,TRBV3-1/TRBV3-2,TRBJ1-3,.,TGTGCCAGCAGCTGGACCACCGCCCTCTCTGGAAACACCATATATTTT,CASSWTTALSGNTIYF
.,TRBV14,TRBJ1-1,few,TGTGCCAGCAGCCAAGAGTTGGGGGGCACTGAAGCTTTCTTT,CASSQELGGTEAFF
.,TRBV12-3/TRBV12-4,TRBJ2-7,once,TGTGCCAGCAGCCGTGCCGGGACCTTGCCTTACTTC,CASSRAGTLPYF
.,TRBV7-8,TRBJ2-7,.,TGTGCCAGCAGCTTAGTCGGCTACGAGCAGTACTTC,CASSLVGYEQYF
.,TRBV15,TRBJ1-1,.,TGTGCCACCTATCCCGCAAGGACGATCCAGCCCGCTTTCTTT,CATYPARTIQPAFF
.,TRBV3-1/TRBV3-2,TRBJ2-7,.,TGTGCCAGCAGCCAAGATAGCTACGAGCAGTACTTC,CASSQDSYEQYF
.,TRBV5-1,TRBJ2-2,.,TGCGCCAGCAGCTACGTACCCGGGGAGCTGTTTTTT,CASSYVPGELFF
.,TRBV28,TRBJ1-2,.,TGTGCCAGCATTGGCCGGGTGGCTGGCTACACCTTC,CASIGRVAGYTF
TRBD2,TRBV4-3,TRBJ2-2,.,TGCGCCAGCAGCCAAGACATAGCGGGGGGAAACACCGGGGAGCTGTTTTTT,CASSQDIAGGNTGELFF
TRBD1,TRBV28,TRBJ2-7,.,TGTGCCAGCAGTTCGTCCGGGACAGGGGGCATTTCTACACGCGAGCAGTACTTC,CASSSSGTGGISTREQYF
.,TRBV15,TRBJ2-2,.,TGTGCCACCAGCAGAGATCGGACCGGGGAGCTGTTTTTT,CATSRDRTGELFF
.,TRBV18,TRBJ2-7,.,TGTGCCAGCTCTCTCAGACTGCCCTACGAAGGGCAGTACTTC,CASSLRLPYEGQYF
TRBD1,TRBV19,TRBJ2-1,once,TGTGCCAGTAGTATGGGACAGATTGAGCAGTTCTTC,CASSMGQIEQFF
.,TRBV19,TRBJ1-1,.,TGTGCCAGTAGTATACCAGGGAAGGGCACTGAAGCTTTCTTT,CASSIPGKGTEAFF
TRBD1,TRBV7-9,TRBJ1-1,.,TGTGCCAGCAGCTTAGCCGGGACAGGGGGCAAGGGCACTGAAGCTTTCTTT,CASSLAGTGGKGTEAFF
TRBD1,TRBV4-3,TRBJ1-1,once,TGCGCCAGCAGCCAATACGGGACAGGGAGTGAAGCTTTCTTT,CASSQYGTGSEAFF
.,TRBV7-9,TRBJ2-7,.,TGTGCCAGCAGCACCGTTAGTCACGAGCAGTACTTC,CASSTVSHEQYF
TRBD2,TRBV10-1,TRBJ2-3,.,TGCGCCAGCAGTGAGGCTAGCGGGGGCCGGGATACGCAGTATTTT,CASSEASGGRDTQYF
.,TRBV9,TRBJ2-1,.,TGTGCCAGCAGCGTAGTGGGGGGAGGCAATGAGCAGTTCTTC,CASSVVGGGNEQFF
.,TRBV19,TRBJ1-5,.,TGTGCCAGTAGTGCCTATCCAAATTCCCTACAGCCCCAGCATTTT,CASSAYPNSLQPQHF
TRBD1,TRBV7-9,TRBJ2-3,.,TGTGCCAGCAGCTCCAACCGGGACAGACTCACAGATACGCAGTATTTT,CASSSNRDRLTDTQYF
.,TRBV10-3,TRBJ2-1,.,TGTGCCATCAGTGAGGGCTCGAACAATGAGCAGTTCTTC,CAISEGSNNEQFF
TRBD2,TRBV4-1,TRBJ2-7,.,TGCGCCAGCAGCCAAGATGTCGGGGGGTGGCCCTACGAGCAGTACTTC,CASSQDVGGWPYEQYF
.,TRBV3-1/TRBV3-2,TRBJ1-1,.,TGTGCCAGCAGCCTTAACCGGGGGCTTAGTGAAGCTTTCTTT,CASSLNRGLSEAFF
TRBD1,TRBV27,TRBJ1-5,.,TGTGCCAGCGCGACAGGGAATCAGCCCCAGCATTTT,CASATGNQPQHF
.,TRBV28,TRBJ1-2,.,TGTGCCAGCAGTTCAACGGACTCCCTAGGGTACACCTTC,CASSSTDSLGYTF
TRBD2,TRBV11-2,TRBJ2-1,.,TGTGCCAGCAGCTTAAGCTTATACGGGGGGGACAATGAGCAGTTCTTC,CASSLSLYGGDNEQFF
.,TRBV29-1,TRBJ1-3,.,TGCAGCGTTGAAGTCGAAAACACCATATATTTT,CSVEVENTIYF
TRBD1,TRBV18,TRBJ2-7,.,TGTGCCAGCTCAGCGGAGAGAAAGGGGGCCCGCTCCTACGAGCAGTACTTC,CASSAERKGARSYEQYF
TRBD2,TRBV15,TRBJ2-3,.,TGTGCCACCAACGCCGGGACTAGCGGGGGGGATACGCAGTATTTT,CATNAGTSGGDTQYF
.,TRBV14,TRBJ2-6,.,TGTGCCAGCAGCGCCACTGGGGCCAACGTCCTGACTTTC,CASSATGANVLTF
TRBD1,TRBV6-2/TRBV6-3,TRBJ1-5,.,TGTGCCAGCAGTAAGGCGACAGGGGATGGCCAGCCCCAGCATTTT,CASSKATGDGQPQHF
.,TRBV7-9,TRBJ2-1,.,TGTGCCAGCAGCTCGACCGGTGAGCAGTTCTTC,CASSSTGEQFF
TRBD1,TRBV27,TRBJ2-1,.,TGTGCCAGCAGCCACCAGACAGGGGTTCGTAATGAGCAGTTCTTC,CASSHQTGVRNEQFF
.,TRBV18,TRBJ2-7,.,TGTGCCAGCTCACCGGGACAACTCTCCTACGAGCAGTACTTC,CASSPGQLSYEQYF
.,TRBV7-3,TRBJ2-2,.,TGTGCCAGCAGCTTAGGAGGGGGCCACACCGGGGAGCTGTTTTTT,CASSLGGGHTGELFF
.,TRBV6-1,TRBJ2-5,few,TGTGCCAGCAGTGAGGGACGGAGGGCCGGGTTATTAATGTCCCAGTACTTC,CASSEGRRAGLLMSQYF
.,TRBV15,TRBJ1-1,.,TGTGCCACCAGCGGGACGGTGGGATTTCCGGGCTCAGGAGCTTTCTTT,CATSGTVGFPGSGAFF
TRBD2,TRBV5-6,TRBJ2-7,.,TGTGCCAGCAGCCCTGGGGGGTCTAGCGGGGCTTACGAGCAGTACTTC,CASSPGGSSGAYEQYF
TRBD1,TRBV19,TRBJ1-5,.,TGTGCCAGTAGACCGACAGGGGTCAATCAGCCCCAGCATTTT,CASRPTGVNQPQHF
.,TRBV12-5,TRBJ2-3,.,TGTGCTAGTGGTTTGGGTAGGGTCACAGATACGCAGTATTTT,CASGLGRVTDTQYF
TRBD2,TRBV6-4,TRBJ2-3,few,TGTGCCAGCAGTGACTCCACTAGCGGTCCAGATACGCAGTATTTT,CASSDSTSGPDTQYF
TRBD2,TRBV11-3,TRBJ2-7,.,TGTGCCAGCAGCCTCACTAGCGGACACTCCTACGAGCAGTACTTC,CASSLTSGHSYEQYF
.,TRBV6-2/TRBV6-3,TRBJ1-3,many,TGTGCCAGCAGCGTGCTCACAGGTTTTCCTGGAAACACCATATATTTT,CASSVLTGFPGNTIYF
.,TRBV7-2,TRBJ2-2,once,TGTGCCAGCAGCTTAGCTGGCGGGGCGAACACCGGGGAGCTGTTTTTT,CASSLAGGANTGELFF
TRBD2,TRBV3-1/TRBV3-2,TRBJ2-2,.,TGTGCCAGCAGCCAAATTCCGAGCGGGGGCACCGGGGAGCTGTTTTTT,CASSQIPSGGTGELFF